The entry below gives a single T cell receptor (beta chain) sequence along with its context. No cognate antigen has been identified for it. Nothing much larger sits one base from this clone, and base qualities are not available. Reading from cysteine to phenylalanine, the CDR3 counts 16 amino acids. The only DNA kept is the CDR3, 48 bases in frame from the first base. Unmatched junction bases come to 3, with V trimmed by 0 bases and J by 2 bases. Taken from the germline V gene (reference sequence), the CDR1 and CDR2 loops are DFQATT and SNEGSKA. Sequencer: Illumina HiSeq 2500. Quantitative 5'-RACE with molecular barcodes was used to prepare TCR beta libraries. The study's processing was this. A new computational method, built on a probabilistic model of VDJ rearrangement, was used to identify disease-linked TCR variants. TCRdb cleaned the public reads at Q25 with fastp, built clones with MiXCR and kept in-frame beta chains. Rows merge per CDR3 protein into single entries with the most common DNA and genes. It is TCRdb's table, rather than the study itself, that gives the V and J calls and clone size. In this sample the table shows about 700,000 distinct CDR3 sequences, roughly 19% of which occur a single time. In total, the top ten clones hold about a fifth of the sample.

The source of the sample is a study of CD8 T cells in ankylosing spondylitis listed by TCRdb under 2017. About the study as a whole: To find TCR variants linked to disease, the study profiled T cell receptor beta repertoires in ankylosing spondylitis patients and healthy donors. In total, the full study cohort was made up of roughly 110 healthy donors and about two dozen ankylosing spondylitis patients. Peripheral blood was sampled, and synovial fluid was additionally collected from ankylosing spondylitis patients. Broad study findings and their caveats: A CD8+ phenotype was shown by the disease-linked clones, which were found at relatively low frequencies in peripheral blood. Some motif variants were previously reported in synovial fluid and blood of reactive arthritis patients, suggesting common disease-initiation mechanisms. According to the report, matched synovial fluid samples from ankylosing spondylitis patients were significantly enriched for the disease-linked clones. A TCR beta motif made up of several highly homologous amino acid variants appeared to be characteristic of blood from ankylosing spondylitis patients.

The clonotype was recovered from a male donor with ankylosing spondylitis. Recombination joined TRBV20-1 with TRBJ2-1, and 11 junctional nucleotides match TRBD2. The specimen was blood, either unsorted or a sorted T cell fraction (not recorded which). The bases read TGCAGTGCTAGAGACCTTAGCGGGGGGGCCTACAATGAGCAGTTCTTC. The translation is CSARDLSGGAYNEQFF.